The 21 T cell receptor beta chains in this list originate from one sample, sequenced in a study of human T cells and chemical hapten exposure listed by TCRdb under 2021. Libraries were constructed by RACE. Sequencing used a NextSeq 500. TCRdb ran its own pipeline on the public reads, namely fastp trimming at Q25 and MiXCR clone calling, and kept in-frame beta chains. All rows with the same CDR3 protein become a single entry with the most common DNA and genes. The sample table lists some 79,000 distinct CDR3 sequences, 8.5% to 12% of them with a count of one. The top ten constitute approximately 4.7% of the sample. What this sample's time point label stands for: patch test 2, 6 weeks after DPC sensitization. This specimen's treatment or condition label, per the study, means: therapeutic diphenylcyclopropenone sensitization with weekly scalp DPC. Sequences were derived from whole blood, sampled in connection with sensitization to the hapten diphenylcyclopropenone (DPC). These receptors originate from a woman in her forties or fifties with alopecia areata. Some clones in this sample may be carry-over from other donors' samples.

V is TRBV12-3 or TRBV12-4 and J is TRBJ2-3; 7 nucleotides align to TRBD2. The length of the CDR3 is 21 residues. After removal of 0 bases from V and 3 bases from J, the junction contained 21 bases not matched to a gene. The CDR3: CASSLAGFSVGGPFGTDTQYF. In DNA, the CDR3 is TGTGCCAGCAGTTTAGCGGGTTTTTCCGTGGGAGGGCCGTTCGGGACAGATACGCAGTATTTT.

This clonotype was counted at least ten times. The chain couples TRBV6-6 to TRBJ2-6, with 9 bases lining up with TRBD2. CDR1 and CDR2 from the germline V gene are MNHNY and SVGAGI (reference sequence). CDR3 length: 16 amino acids. V trimming: 6 bases; J trimming: 0 bases; junction bases outside the gene matches: 3. CDR3 protein: CASRRLADSGANVLTF. Written as DNA, the CDR3 is TGTGCCAGCAGACGACTAGCGGACTCTGGGGCCAACGTCCTGACTTTC.

J is TRBJ2-1 and V is TRBV18, with TRBD1 identical over 10 bases. Germline V gene lookup returns CDR1 KGHSH and CDR2 LQKENI. V lost 2 bases to trimming and J lost 3 bases; unmatched junction nucleotides: 1. The CDR3 extends over 15 amino acids. The CDR3 DNA reads as TGTGCCAGCTCACCAGGGACAGGGGTCTACAATGAGCAGTTCTTC. Translating gives CASSPGTGVYNEQFF. Filled out from reference TRBV18 and TRBJ2-1, the complete variable domain reads NAGVMQNPRHLVRRRGQEARLRCSPMKGHSHVYWYRQLPEEGLKFMVYLQKENIIDESGMPKERFSAEFPKEGPSILRIQQVVRGDSAAYFCASSPGTGVYNEQFFGPGTRLTVL.

This clonotype was found many times. The chain recombines TRBV20-1 with TRBJ2-1; D gene uncertain. The CDR3 is 13 residues long. Per the germline V gene, CDR1 is DFQATT and CDR2 is SNEGSKA (reference sequence). Deletions cut 6 bases from V and 5 bases from J, with 14 bases between. The CDR3 here is CSAKPSSHNEQFF. The CDR3, as DNA: TGCAGTGCAAAGCCCAGCAGCCACAATGAGCAGTTCTTC.

The chain carries TRBV11-1 and TRBJ2-1, with 10 bases that match TRBD2. J lost 1 base, V lost 5 bases, and 5 bases had no gene match. The CDR3 covers 16 residues. The germline CDR1 and CDR2 sequences are SGHAT and FQDESV (reference sequence). The CDR3 reads CASSLRAGGSYNEQFF. Here the CDR3 DNA reads TGTGCCAGCAGCCTAAGAGCGGGAGGGTCCTACAATGAGCAGTTCTTC. The variable domain in full, completed from reference TRBV11-1 and TRBJ2-1, reads EAEVAQSPRYKITEKSQAVAFWCDPISGHATLYWYRQILGQGPELLVQFQDESVVDDSQLPKDRFSAERLKGVDSTLKIQPAELGDSAMYLCASSLRAGGSYNEQFFGPGTRLTVL.

The DNA for the CDR3 is TGCAGCGTTGGGGGGACAGGGAACACTGAAGCTTTCTTT. The encoded protein is CSVGGTGNTEAFF. The chain carries TRBV29-1 and TRBJ1-1, with 8 bases lining up with TRBD1. Germline V gene lookup returns CDR1 SQVTM and CDR2 ANQGSEA. After removal of 4 bases from V and 1 base from J, the junction contained 2 bases not matched to a gene. CDR3 length: 13 residues.

This clonotype showed up many times. The chain combines TRBV5-5 with TRBJ1-5; TRBD1 is a possible D gene (6 bases). CDR3 length equals 16 residues. Germline V gene data show CDR1 as SGHKS and CDR2 as YYEKEE (reference sequence). The V gene lost 4 bases and the J gene lost 0 bases, with 14 bases spanning the gap. The CDR3 spells CASSRGGLDSNQPQHF. The CDR3 coding sequence is TGTGCCAGCAGCCGGGGGGGCTTAGATAGCAATCAGCCCCAGCATTTT.

The chain has TRBV12-5 and TRBJ2-7; a possible D gene is TRBD1 (5 bases). Per the germline V gene, CDR1 is LGHNT and CDR2 is FRNRAP. The CDR3 has 15 amino acids. Trimming stripped 5 bases from V and 5 bases from J, with 19 bases between. The CDR3: CASGPPSQGANEQYF. CDR3 sequence (DNA): TGTGCTAGTGGTCCGCCGTCACAAGGGGCCAACGAGCAGTACTTC.

This clonotype was counted only a few times. This chain joins TRBV27 and TRBJ2-5; 8 nucleotides agree with TRBD1. Per germline, CDR1 MNHEY and CDR2 SMNVEV (reference sequence). The CDR3 is 15 residues long. Trimming cost V 5 bases and J 5 bases; bases outside gene matches: 10. The CDR3 region has the DNA TGTGCCAGCAGTCTCCAACGGACAGGGAGGGAGACCCAGTACTTC. Its translation is CASSLQRTGRETQYF.

This clonotype was recorded a few times. The chain has TRBV18 and TRBJ1-5; possibly TRBD1 for D (5 bases). Trimming cost V 3 bases and J 7 bases, with 13 bases left between them. CDR1 KGHSH and CDR2 LQKENI come from the germline V gene. CDR3 length equals 14 residues. DNA of the CDR3: TGTGCCAGCTCACCGGATACGAGGGGACAGCCCCAGCATTTT. It translates to CASSPDTRGQPQHF.

This clonotype has ten or more counts. The chain joins TRBV6-5 to TRBJ2-2, with 8 bases identical to TRBD2. The V gene end was trimmed by 0 bases and the J gene end by 3 bases; junction bases not matched to a gene: 12. The germline V gene has CDR1 MNHEY and CDR2 SVGAGI. This CDR3 is 19 amino acids long. CDR3 nucleotide sequence: TGTGCCAGCAGTTACTCGAACCCGGGAGGGAGGGCTCACACCGGGGAGCTGTTTTTT. Translated, it gives CASSYSNPGGRAHTGELFF.

This clonotype was observed many times. The V call is TRBV6-9, the J call TRBJ2-3, with D perhaps TRBD2 (5 bases). This CDR3 comprises 15 residues. V shed 7 bases and J shed 0 bases, with 14 bases lying between them. Per germline, CDR1 MNHGY and CDR2 SVAAGI. DNA of the CDR3: TGTGCCAGCACCCGAGCGGAAACTAGCACAGATACGCAGTATTTT. It is translated as CASTRAETSTDTQYF.

This rearrangement joins TRBV7-9 to TRBJ2-1; TRBD1 matches 8 bases. The ends lost 5 bases at V and 4 bases at J; junction bases unmatched: 13. The CDR3 is 17 residues long. Per the germline V gene, CDR1 is SEHNR and CDR2 is FQNEAQ (reference sequence). The CDR3 DNA sequence: TGTGCCAGCAGCCAGGGACAGGACTACCTGAATTACAATGAGCAGTTCTTC. This translates into CASSQGQDYLNYNEQFF.

This clonotype was seen only a few times. The V call is TRBV7-2, the J call TRBJ2-1; 9 nucleotides match TRBD1. V was pared by 7 bases and J by 9 bases, with 10 bases of the junction left unmatched. The CDR3 runs to 14 residues. Germline V lookup: CDR1 SGHTA, CDR2 FQGNSA. The CDR3 DNA reads as TGTGCCAGCAAAGAGGACAGGGGCGGGGGTGAGCAGTTCTTC. It yields the protein CASKEDRGGGEQFF.

The sample holds a few counts of this clonotype. This chain joins TRBV7-2 and TRBJ2-5, with D perhaps matching TRBD1 (6 bases). The CDR3 sequence is 15 residues long. Germline CDR1 and CDR2: SGHTA and FQGNSA. V was pared by 5 bases and J by 0 bases, with 13 bases between. Written as DNA, the CDR3 is TGTGCCAGCAGCCGGGTGACAGGACACCAAGAGACCCAGTACTTC. Translated, it gives CASSRVTGHQETQYF. Using reference TRBV7-2 and TRBJ2-5 for the parts outside the CDR3, the full variable domain is GAGVSQSPSNKVTEKGKDVELRCDPISGHTALYWYRQSLGQGLEFLIYFQGNSAPDKSGLPSDRFSAERTGGSVSTLTIQRTQQEDSAVYLCASSRVTGHQETQYFGPGTRLLVL.

The sample holds a few counts of this clonotype. The chain carries TRBV7-2 and TRBJ1-3; the D is unclear. The V and J ends lost 5 bases and 4 bases respectively, with 9 bases between them. Germline V gene sequence: CDR1 SGHTA, CDR2 FQGNSA. The CDR3 has 13 amino acids. The CDR3 reads CASSSGRGNTIYF. The CDR3 DNA follows: TGTGCCAGCAGCAGCGGACGGGGAAACACCATATATTTT.

This clonotype was counted ten times or more. The chain joins TRBV5-1 to TRBJ2-7, with D perhaps assigned TRBD1 or TRBD2 (5 bases each). This CDR3 has 16 amino acids. The ends were cut back, 0 bases at V and 0 bases at J, with 13 bases in the middle. In germline, CDR1 is SGHRS, CDR2 YFSETQ. CDR3 in amino acids: CASSLVSGTDSYEQYF. As DNA, the CDR3 is TGCGCCAGCAGCTTGGTATCAGGGACCGACTCCTACGAGCAGTACTTC.

This sequence joins TRBV29-1 and TRBJ2-2; D gene unclear. Trimming removed 2 bases from V and 1 base from J, with 5 bases in between. CDR1 is SQVTM and CDR2 is ANQGSEA in the germline V gene. The CDR3 is made up of 13 amino acids. The DNA for the CDR3 is TGCAGCGTTGAATGGGGGAACACCGGGGAGCTGTTTTTT. It yields the protein CSVEWGNTGELFF.

The table lists this clonotype with a few counts. The chain carries TRBV7-2 and TRBJ1-1, with 11 nucleotides matching TRBD1. J was trimmed by 5 bases and V by 2 bases; bases with no gene match: 4. CDR1 is SGHTA and CDR2 is FQGNSA in the germline V gene. The CDR3 totals 15 residues. The CDR3 DNA reads as TGTGCCAGCAGCTTATGGGGGACAGGGGGGACTGAAGCTTTCTTT. This gives the protein CASSLWGTGGTEAFF.

This clonotype was counted only a few times. At one end, the junction sequence differs from germline, possibly due to a read error. The gene calls are TRBV2 and TRBJ2-7; no reliable D call. CDR1 SNHLY and CDR2 FYNNEI come from the germline V gene. The CDR3 is made up of 12 amino acids. The CDR3 region is CASREVASEQYF. The DNA of the CDR3 is TGTGCCAGCAGGGAAGTAGCTAGCGAGCAGTACTTC.

The chain has TRBV28 and TRBJ1-5; tentatively, D is TRBD1 (6 bases). The V gene's germline CDR1 is MDHEN and CDR2 SYDVKM. The CDR3 runs to 12 residues. Trimming left V 6 bases short and J 9 bases short, with 12 bases between. This CDR3 is CASRTLTGPQHF. DNA of the CDR3: TGTGCCAGCAGAACACTGACAGGGCCCCAGCATTTT.